Each of the 25 T cell receptor beta chains below was sequenced from the same sample in a study of CD8 T cells in ankylosing spondylitis (dated by TCRdb to 2017 to 2019). Libraries were made using 5' RACE. The sample was run on an Illumina HiSeq 2500. In-frame beta chains were kept once TCRdb had trimmed the public reads at Q25 with fastp and called clones with MiXCR. Every entry covers one CDR3 protein and lists the most common genes and DNA from its rows. This sample lists roughly 240,000 distinct CDR3 sequences; approximately 8% were detected once. The biggest ten clones account for more than 4% of the sample. Sequenced material: blood, either unsorted or a sorted T cell fraction (not recorded which). The source is a female donor with ankylosing spondylitis or in good health (not recorded which).

This clonotype was observed many times. V is TRBV30 and J is TRBJ1-2; D gene unclear. The CDR3 is 15 amino acids. Germline V gene lookup returns CDR1 GTSNPN and CDR2 SVGIG (reference sequence). Trimming removed 0 bases from V and 4 bases from J, with 15 bases in between. The chain's CDR3 is CAWSVFRKSPYGYTF. Written as DNA, the CDR3 is TGTGCCTGGAGTGTATTTCGAAAGAGTCCCTATGGCTACACCTTC.

This chain connects TRBV18 to TRBJ2-7; possibly TRBD1 for D (6 bases). The germline CDR1 and CDR2 sequences are KGHSH and LQKENI. The CDR3 is 15 residues long. V lost 2 bases and J 5 bases, leaving 16 bases between the germline ends. As DNA, the CDR3 is TGTGCCAGCTCACCAGGTTCCAGGGGCGGAGACGAGCAGTACTTC. Translated, it gives CASSPGSRGGDEQYF.

This clonotype has a count of ten or more. The CDR3 DNA follows: TGCGCCAGCAGCCAAGATTGGGGGGAGTCCTATGGCTACACCTTC. Translated: CASSQDWGESYGYTF. The chain employs TRBV4-3 and TRBJ1-2, with D possibly being TRBD1 (5 bases). Trimming stripped 0 bases from V and 4 bases from J, with 12 bases between. The CDR3 runs to 15 residues. Germline V CDR1 and CDR2: LGHNA, YSLEER.

On this clonotype: Germline is not matched at one junction end, which may reflect a read error. The CDR3 coding sequence is TGTACCAGCAGCCAAAGGGGGGACTCTGGGGCCAACGTCCTGACTTTC. Its protein product is CTSSQRGDSGANVLTF. This rearrangement joins TRBV3-1 to TRBJ2-6; D could derive from TRBD1 or TRBD2 (6 bases each). CDR3 length: 16 amino acids. CDR1 LGHDT and CDR2 YNNKEL come from the germline V gene (reference sequence). The full variable domain, in which reference TRBV3-1 and TRBJ2-6 provide the parts outside the CDR3, is DTAVSQTPKYLVTQMGNDKSIKCEQNLGHDTMYWYKQDSKKFLKIMFSYNNKELIINETVPNRFSPKSPDKAHLNLHINSLELGDSAVYFCTSSQRGDSGANVLTFGAGSRLTVL.

This clonotype was observed a handful of times. The CDR3 protein is CASTAVSGRLETQYF. The CDR3 nucleotides read TGCGCCAGCACCGCCGTTAGCGGGAGATTGGAGACCCAGTACTTC. The chain recombines TRBV5-1 with TRBJ2-5; 9 bases match TRBD2. The CDR3 length is 15 residues. Germline lookup yields CDR1 SGHRS and CDR2 YFSETQ. J lost 5 bases, V lost 6 bases, and 11 bases had no gene match.

This clonotype was detected ten times or more. The chain combines TRBV20-1 with TRBJ2-2, with no clear D. The germline gives CDR1 DFQATT, CDR2 SNEGSKA (reference sequence). This CDR3 comprises 14 residues. Trimming shortened V by 6 bases and J by 1 base, and 12 bases separated the two germline ends. The CDR3 region is CSAKGWGNTGELFF. As DNA, the CDR3 is TGCAGTGCCAAGGGTTGGGGGAACACCGGGGAGCTGTTTTTT.

About this clonotype: The junction shows a germline mismatch at one end, possibly a read error. The chain links TRBV7-6 to TRBJ2-1; D is unclear. Germline assignment: CDR1 SGHVS and CDR2 FNYEAQ. The CDR3 sequence is 15 residues long. For the CDR3, the DNA is TGTGCCAGCAGCTTAGAGGGCGGCTCCAACAATGAGCAGTTCTTC. Its protein product is CASSLEGGSNNEQFF.

This clonotype was detected many times. V is TRBV10-1 and J is TRBJ2-7; 14 positions match TRBD2. V was pared by 10 bases and J by 7 bases, with 12 bases of the junction left unmatched. Germline V CDR1 and CDR2: WNHNN, SYGVQD (reference sequence). The CDR3 covers 15 residues. The CDR3 is CATSPGLAGEREQYF. The CDR3 nucleotides read TGCGCCACCTCACCGGGACTAGCGGGAGAGAGGGAGCAGTACTTC.

This clonotype was found many times. V and J are TRBV4-3 and TRBJ2-3; D perhaps matches TRBD2 (6 bases). V was cut by 1 base and J by 2 bases, with 19 bases left in between. CDR3 length: 18 residues. Germline V gene sequence: CDR1 LGHNA, CDR2 YSLEER. This chain's CDR3 is CASSQGGGASYSTDTQYF. CDR3 nucleotides: TGCGCCAGCAGCCAAGGAGGCGGGGCGTCCTACTCCACAGATACGCAGTATTTT.

Ten or more counts support this clonotype. V and J are TRBV4-3 and TRBJ2-3, with D possibly matching TRBD2 (6 bases). Trimming cost V 0 bases and J 2 bases, with 36 bases left between them. This CDR3 is built from 24 residues. Germline assignment: CDR1 LGHNA and CDR2 YSLEER. The DNA for the CDR3 is TGCGCCAGCAGCCAAGATCCCATTCCTCCTAGTGGCGGGATCCCACCCCCTCTCACAGATACGCAGTATTTT. Amino acids: CASSQDPIPPSGGIPPPLTDTQYF.

This clonotype appeared many times. The V call is TRBV6-5, the J call TRBJ1-2, with 7 bases matching TRBD1. This CDR3 has 14 amino acids. The germline gives CDR1 MNHEY, CDR2 SVGAGI. Unmatched junction bases numbered 8, after V lost 2 bases and J lost 8 bases. CDR3 sequence reads: CASSYEGDRAGYTF. DNA for the CDR3: TGTGCCAGCAGTTACGAGGGCGACAGGGCGGGCTACACCTTC.

Many counts were recorded for this clonotype. V gene TRBV6-1 combines with J gene TRBJ2-2; D might be TRBD1 (5 bases). V dropped 6 bases and J dropped 4 bases, with 12 bases sitting between them. This CDR3 region has 14 residues. Looked up from germline, CDR1 is MNHNS and CDR2 is SASEGT. The DNA of the CDR3 is TGTGCCAGCAGCTCTGACAGATCCACCGGGGAGCTGTTTTTT. This translates into CASSSDRSTGELFF.

J is TRBJ2-7 and V is TRBV7-2; D ambiguous. Between the trimmed V and J ends, which lost 1 base and 5 bases, there was a span of 9 bases. Per germline, CDR1 SGHTA and CDR2 FQGNSA. This CDR3 is 13 amino acids long. In DNA, the CDR3 is TGTGCCAGCAGCTTAGGGCAGACGAACGAGCAGTACTTC. It translates to CASSLGQTNEQYF.

CDR3 protein: CASRRASTNEKLFF. The CDR3 bases are TGTGCCAGCAGGCGGGCGTCAACTAATGAAAAACTGTTTTTT. The chain recombines TRBV6-1 with TRBJ1-4; D ambiguous. V was trimmed by 6 bases and J by 0 bases, leaving 8 bases between them. CDR1 and CDR2 (germline): MNHNS, SASEGT. The length of the CDR3 is 14 residues.

There are many counts of this clonotype. V and J are TRBV7-2 and TRBJ1-1; D is ambiguous. The V end was cut by 1 base, the J end by 1 base, with 7 bases between. The CDR3 loop spans 14 amino acids. CDR1 SGHTA and CDR2 FQGNSA come from the germline V gene. The CDR3 region is CASSLGATNTEAFF. CDR3 nucleotides: TGTGCCAGCAGCTTAGGAGCGACGAACACTGAAGCTTTCTTT.

There are many counts of this clonotype. This rearrangement joins TRBV7-2 to TRBJ1-1; 7 bases are shared with TRBD1. The germline V gene has CDR1 SGHTA and CDR2 FQGNSA. The CDR3 has 14 residues. Losses at the gene ends were 1 base for V and 7 bases for J; bases not matched to a gene: 6. The CDR3 loop is CASSLEDRAIEAFF. Here the CDR3 DNA reads TGTGCCAGCAGCTTAGAAGACAGGGCAATTGAAGCTTTCTTT.

This clonotype was counted ten times or more. J is TRBJ1-2 and V is TRBV4-3, with a possible D match to TRBD1 (6 bases). CDR1 LGHNA and CDR2 YSLEER come from the germline V gene. The CDR3 is 16 residues long. V lost 4 bases and J lost 5, with 20 bases in between. This chain's CDR3 is CASSLGQSFPGYGYTF. As DNA, the CDR3 is TGCGCCAGCAGCCTCGGACAGTCTTTTCCTGGATATGGCTACACCTTC.

At least ten counts were recorded for this clonotype. The rearrangement links TRBV7-2 to TRBJ1-1, with D perhaps TRBD1 (5 bases). CDR3 length: 12 residues. Germline CDR1 and CDR2: SGHTA and FQGNSA. V was shortened by 8 bases and J by 4 bases, with 11 bases between the two germline ends. The CDR3 bases are TGTGCCAGCTTTTCTCAGGGCACTGAAGCTTTCTTT. Its translation is CASFSQGTEAFF.

Ten or more counts support this clonotype. The chain links TRBV24-1 to TRBJ2-2; the match to TRBD1 covers 7 bases. CDR3 length: 17 amino acids. Trimming at V came to 9 bases and at J to 7 bases, leaving 19 bases not matched to a gene. Germline assignment: CDR1 KGHDR and CDR2 SFDVKD. The CDR3 DNA follows: TGTGCCACCGGACATACACAGGGGAAGAGTGTCAACGGGGAGCTGTTTTTT. Translated: CATGHTQGKSVNGELFF.

This clonotype was picked up many times. The chain carries TRBV5-1 and TRBJ2-5; D may be TRBD2 (6 bases). Germline CDR1 and CDR2: SGHRS and YFSETQ. The CDR3 totals 13 residues. Trimming pared 4 bases from V and 3 bases from J, leaving 10 bases between. The CDR3 DNA follows: TGCGCCAGCAGCGCGGGACTCGAAGAGACCCAGTACTTC. As protein: CASSAGLEETQYF.

There are many counts of this clonotype. This chain connects TRBV25-1 to TRBJ2-5; D is tentatively TRBD1 or TRBD2 (6 bases each). Germline lookup yields CDR1 MGHDK and CDR2 SYGVNS. The V end was cut by 7 bases, the J end by 5 bases, with 17 bases between. The length of the CDR3 is 14 residues. The CDR3 loop reads CASTDPRGGETQYF. The CDR3 bases are TGTGCCAGCACTGACCCCCGAGGGGGGGAGACCCAGTACTTC. Using reference TRBV25-1 and TRBJ2-5 for the parts outside the CDR3, the full variable domain is EADIYQTPRYLVIGTGKKITLECSQTMGHDKMYWYQQDPGMELHLIHYSYGVNSTEKGDLSSESTVSRIRTEHFPLTLESARPSHTSQYLCASTDPRGGETQYFGPGTRLLVL.

This clonotype was counted many times. The V and J genes are TRBV4-3 and TRBJ1-4; D may be TRBD1 (6 bases). V lost 0 bases and J 8 bases, leaving 19 bases between the germline ends. The germline CDR1 and CDR2 sequences are LGHNA and YSLEER. CDR3 length: 17 amino acids. CDR3 sequence: CASSQDLPGEDGEKLFF. The CDR3 nucleotides read TGCGCCAGCAGCCAAGATTTGCCAGGGGAGGATGGCGAAAAACTGTTTTTT.

This clonotype occurred many times. This chain connects TRBV5-1 to TRBJ1-3; no reliable D call. The V end lost 0 bases, the J end lost 0 bases, and 10 bases lay between the germline ends. This CDR3 is built from 16 residues. The germline V gene has CDR1 SGHRS and CDR2 YFSETQ. CDR3 sequence reads: CASSLENALSGNTIYF. DNA of the CDR3: TGCGCCAGCAGCTTGGAGAATGCCCTCTCTGGAAACACCATATATTTT.

V and J are TRBV7-2 and TRBJ2-1, with D maybe TRBD2 (6 bases). V was cut by 7 bases and J by 7 bases, with 20 bases left in between. Per germline, CDR1 SGHTA and CDR2 FQGNSA. The CDR3 has 15 residues. CDR3 sequence: CASTLTGTGLNEQFF. CDR3 bases: TGTGCCAGCACGCTTACCGGGACTGGACTAAATGAGCAGTTCTTC.

This clonotype was counted only a few times. This sequence joins TRBV14 and TRBJ2-1; TRBD2 aligns across 8 bases. CDR1 SGHDN and CDR2 FVKESK come from the germline V gene. Unmatched junction bases numbered 14, after V lost 4 bases and J lost 6 bases. The CDR3 covers 17 residues. CDR3 sequence (DNA): TGTGCCAGCAGCCGGCGTAGGGGGGCGGGAGGTGGCAATGAGCAGTTCTTC. Its protein product is CASSRRRGAGGGNEQFF. Full variable domain (rest looked up from reference TRBV14 and TRBJ2-1): EAGVTQFPSHSVIEKGQTVTLRCDPISGHDNLYWYRRVMGKEIKFLLHFVKESKQDESGMPNNRFLAERTGGTYSTLKVQPAELEDSGVYFCASSRRRGAGGGNEQFFGPGTRLTVL.